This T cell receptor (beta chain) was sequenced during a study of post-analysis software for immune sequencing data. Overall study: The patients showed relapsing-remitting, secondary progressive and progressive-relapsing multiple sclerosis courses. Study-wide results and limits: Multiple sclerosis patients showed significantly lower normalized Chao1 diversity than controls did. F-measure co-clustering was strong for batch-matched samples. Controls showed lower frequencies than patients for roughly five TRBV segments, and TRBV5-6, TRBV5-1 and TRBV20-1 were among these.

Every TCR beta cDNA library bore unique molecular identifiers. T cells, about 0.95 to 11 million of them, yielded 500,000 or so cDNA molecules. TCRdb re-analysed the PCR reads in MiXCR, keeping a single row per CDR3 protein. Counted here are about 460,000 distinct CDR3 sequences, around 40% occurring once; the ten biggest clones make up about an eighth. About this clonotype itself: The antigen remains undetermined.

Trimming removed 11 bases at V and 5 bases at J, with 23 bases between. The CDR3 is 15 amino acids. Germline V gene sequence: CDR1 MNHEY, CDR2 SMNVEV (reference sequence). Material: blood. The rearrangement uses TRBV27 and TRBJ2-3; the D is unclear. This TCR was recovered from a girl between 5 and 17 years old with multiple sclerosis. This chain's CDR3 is CAGTRWLEVQDTQYF. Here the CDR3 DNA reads TGTGCCGGAACCCGGTGGCTAGAGGTACAAGATACGCAGTATTTT.